This T cell receptor beta chain derives from a study of cytomegalovirus exposure and HLA in healthy donors. The CDR3 sequence is 14 residues long. Germline V gives CDR1 MDHEN, CDR2 SYDVKM. V lost 6 bases, J lost 3 bases, and 8 bases stayed unmatched. The PCR used 60 Vbeta and 13 Jbeta primers. As originally analysed: Some 11 million of the about 80 million unique TCR beta chains counted in a later analysis were shared. Assay: immunoSEQ multiplex PCR; the TCRdb copy retains only in-frame clones and omits some. That table is the source of V, J and clone size, and D and trimming were worked out from the DNA. The sample holds around 150,000 clones, approximately 76% seen once. Findings of the study overall: Other equally common chains were less clonally expanded than HLA-associated TCR beta chains, a later analysis showed. Presence/absence results assume similar sequencing depth per donor, which may not hold. Association of 16,951 TCR beta sequences with HLA alleles was found at 0.05 false discovery rate in a later analysis.

Only one count was recorded for this clone. Its antigen is unidentified. V and J are TRBV28 and TRBJ2-7, with 7 bases fitting TRBD1. The sequencing input was PBMCs. This receptor was identified in a man aged 60 to 75 in good health and CMV-seronegative. CDR3 residues: CASSQPHRGYEQYF. The DNA for the CDR3 is TGTGCCAGCAGCCAACCTCACAGGGGCTACGAGCAGTACTTC.